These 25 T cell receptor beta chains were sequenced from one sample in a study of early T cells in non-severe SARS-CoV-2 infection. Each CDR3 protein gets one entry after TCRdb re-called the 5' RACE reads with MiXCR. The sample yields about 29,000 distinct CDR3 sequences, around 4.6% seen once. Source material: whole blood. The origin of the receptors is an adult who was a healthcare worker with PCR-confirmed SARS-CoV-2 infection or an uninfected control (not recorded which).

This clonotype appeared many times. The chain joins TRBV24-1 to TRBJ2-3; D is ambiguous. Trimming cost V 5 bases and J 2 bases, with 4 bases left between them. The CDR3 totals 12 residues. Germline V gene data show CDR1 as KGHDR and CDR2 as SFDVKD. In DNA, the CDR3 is TGTGCCACCAGTGCCCCCACAGATACGCAGTATTTT. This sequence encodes CATSAPTDTQYF.

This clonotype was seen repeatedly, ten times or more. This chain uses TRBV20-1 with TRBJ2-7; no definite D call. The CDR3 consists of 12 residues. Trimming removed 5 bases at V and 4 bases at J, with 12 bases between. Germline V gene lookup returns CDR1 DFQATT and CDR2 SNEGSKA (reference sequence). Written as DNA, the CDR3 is TGCAGTGCTTTCCCGAGTGGGTACGAGCAGTACTTC. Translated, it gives CSAFPSGYEQYF.

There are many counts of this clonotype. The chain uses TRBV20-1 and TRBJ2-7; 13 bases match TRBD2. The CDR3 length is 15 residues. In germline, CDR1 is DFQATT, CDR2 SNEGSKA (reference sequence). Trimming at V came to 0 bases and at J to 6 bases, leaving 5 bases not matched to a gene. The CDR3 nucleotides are TGCAGTGCTAGAGAAGGGACTAGCGGGAAGGTCGAGCAGTACTTC. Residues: CSAREGTSGKVEQYF.

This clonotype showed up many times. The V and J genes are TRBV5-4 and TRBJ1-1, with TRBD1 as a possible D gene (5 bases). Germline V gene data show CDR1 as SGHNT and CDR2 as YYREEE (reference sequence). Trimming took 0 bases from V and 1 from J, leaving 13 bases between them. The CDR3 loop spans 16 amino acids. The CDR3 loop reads CASSLVLAGRNTEAFF. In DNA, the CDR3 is TGTGCCAGCAGCTTGGTCTTGGCAGGGAGGAACACTGAAGCTTTCTTT.

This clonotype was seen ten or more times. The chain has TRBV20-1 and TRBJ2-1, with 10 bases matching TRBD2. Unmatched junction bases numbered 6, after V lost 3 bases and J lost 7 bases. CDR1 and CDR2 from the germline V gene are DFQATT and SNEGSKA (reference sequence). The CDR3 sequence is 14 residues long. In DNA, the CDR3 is TGCAGTGCTAGGCCCGCTAGCGGGAGTAATGAGCAGTTCTTC. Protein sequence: CSARPASGSNEQFF.

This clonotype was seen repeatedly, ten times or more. Here the CDR3 reads CASSQERQGASYNEQFF. Here the CDR3 DNA reads TGCGCCAGCAGCCAAGAGAGACAGGGGGCAAGTTACAATGAGCAGTTCTTC. The chain couples TRBV4-1 to TRBJ2-1; 10 bases fit TRBD1. In germline, CDR1 is MGHRA, CDR2 YSYEKL. The CDR3 has 17 amino acids. V gave up 0 bases and J gave up 4 bases; unmatched junction bases: 6.

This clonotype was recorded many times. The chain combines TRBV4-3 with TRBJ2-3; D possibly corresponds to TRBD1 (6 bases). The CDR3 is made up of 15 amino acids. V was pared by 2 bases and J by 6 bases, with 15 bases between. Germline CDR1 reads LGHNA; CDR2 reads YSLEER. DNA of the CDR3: TGCGCCAGCAGCCAAACCCCCAGGGGACGGGATACGCAGTATTTT. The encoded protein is CASSQTPRGRDTQYF.

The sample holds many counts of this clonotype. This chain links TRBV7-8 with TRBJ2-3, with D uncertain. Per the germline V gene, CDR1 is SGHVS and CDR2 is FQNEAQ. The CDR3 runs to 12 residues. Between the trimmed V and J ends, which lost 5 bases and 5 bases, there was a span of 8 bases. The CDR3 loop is CASSPLLDTQYF. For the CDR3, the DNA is TGTGCCAGCAGCCCCCTACTAGATACGCAGTATTTT.

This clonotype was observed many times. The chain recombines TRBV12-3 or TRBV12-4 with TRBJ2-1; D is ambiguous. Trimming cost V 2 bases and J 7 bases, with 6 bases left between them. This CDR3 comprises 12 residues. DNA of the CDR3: TGTGCCAGCAGTTTATGGGAAAATGAGCAGTTCTTC. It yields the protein CASSLWENEQFF.

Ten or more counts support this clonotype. The CDR3 spells CASRGDFYGYTF. The CDR3 nucleotides are TGTGCCAGCCGGGGGGACTTCTATGGCTACACCTTC. This chain links TRBV6-5 with TRBJ1-2; a possible D gene is TRBD1 (5 bases). Trimming shortened V by 8 bases and J by 4 bases, and 11 bases separated the two germline ends. The CDR3 has 12 residues. Germline CDR1 MNHEY, CDR2 SVGAGI.

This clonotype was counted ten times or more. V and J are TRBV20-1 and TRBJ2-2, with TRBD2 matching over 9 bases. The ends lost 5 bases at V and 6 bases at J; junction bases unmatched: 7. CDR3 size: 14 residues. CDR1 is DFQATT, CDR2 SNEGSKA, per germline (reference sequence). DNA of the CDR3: TGCAGTGCTGCTGTCCTAGCGGGATCCGGGGAGCTGTTTTTT. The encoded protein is CSAAVLAGSGELFF.

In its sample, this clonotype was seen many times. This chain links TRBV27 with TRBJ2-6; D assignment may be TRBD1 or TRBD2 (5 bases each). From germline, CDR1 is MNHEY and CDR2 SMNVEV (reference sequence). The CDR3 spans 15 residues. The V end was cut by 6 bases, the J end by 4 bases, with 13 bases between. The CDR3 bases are TGTGCCAGCAGGAGGGGACGAATGGGGGCCAACGTCCTGACTTTC. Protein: CASRRGRMGANVLTF.

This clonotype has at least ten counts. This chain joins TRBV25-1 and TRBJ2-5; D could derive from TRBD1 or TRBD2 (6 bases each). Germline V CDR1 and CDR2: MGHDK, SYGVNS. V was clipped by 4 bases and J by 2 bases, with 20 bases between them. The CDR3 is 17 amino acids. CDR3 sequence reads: CASSGRGRDNYQETQYF. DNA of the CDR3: TGTGCCAGCAGTGGGCGGGGACGGGACAACTATCAAGAGACCCAGTACTTC.

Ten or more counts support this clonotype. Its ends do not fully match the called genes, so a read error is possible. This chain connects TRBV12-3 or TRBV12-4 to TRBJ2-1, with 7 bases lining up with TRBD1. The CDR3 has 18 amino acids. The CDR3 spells CASSLRDRVTLSDNEQFF. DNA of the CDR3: TGTGCCAGCAGTCTCCGGGACAGAGTGACACTCTCCGACAATGAGCAGTTCTTC.

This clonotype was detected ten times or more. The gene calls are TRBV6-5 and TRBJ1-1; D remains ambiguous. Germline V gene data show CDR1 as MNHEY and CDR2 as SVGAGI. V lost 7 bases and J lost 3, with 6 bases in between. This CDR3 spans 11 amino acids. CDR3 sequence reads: CASTRYTEAFF. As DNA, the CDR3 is TGTGCCAGCACTCGGTACACTGAAGCTTTCTTT.

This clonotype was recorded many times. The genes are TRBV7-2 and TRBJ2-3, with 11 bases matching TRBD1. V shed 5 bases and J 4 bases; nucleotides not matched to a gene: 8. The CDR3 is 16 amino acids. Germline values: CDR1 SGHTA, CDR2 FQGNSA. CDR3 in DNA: TGTGCCAGCAGCCCGGCCGGGACAGGGGGGGCAGATACGCAGTATTTT. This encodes CASSPAGTGGADTQYF.

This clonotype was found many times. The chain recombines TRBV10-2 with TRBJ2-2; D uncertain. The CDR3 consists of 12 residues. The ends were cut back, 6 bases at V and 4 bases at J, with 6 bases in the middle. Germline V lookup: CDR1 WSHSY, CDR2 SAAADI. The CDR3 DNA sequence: TGCGCCAGCAGGGAAGGCACCGGGGAGCTGTTTTTT. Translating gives CASREGTGELFF.

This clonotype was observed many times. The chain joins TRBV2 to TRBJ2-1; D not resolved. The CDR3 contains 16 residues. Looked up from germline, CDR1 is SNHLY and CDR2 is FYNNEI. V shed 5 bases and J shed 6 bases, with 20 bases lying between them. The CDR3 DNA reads TGTGCCAGCAGTTCCTATCGAGGCTTGGTTGGCAATGAGCAGTTCTTC. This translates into CASSSYRGLVGNEQFF.

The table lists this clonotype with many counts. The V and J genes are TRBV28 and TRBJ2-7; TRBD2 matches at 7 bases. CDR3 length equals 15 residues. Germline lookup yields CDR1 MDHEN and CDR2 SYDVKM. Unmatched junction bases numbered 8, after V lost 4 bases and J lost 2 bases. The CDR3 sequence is CASSSTSVGTYEQYF. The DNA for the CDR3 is TGTGCCAGCAGTTCAACTAGCGTCGGTACCTACGAGCAGTACTTC.

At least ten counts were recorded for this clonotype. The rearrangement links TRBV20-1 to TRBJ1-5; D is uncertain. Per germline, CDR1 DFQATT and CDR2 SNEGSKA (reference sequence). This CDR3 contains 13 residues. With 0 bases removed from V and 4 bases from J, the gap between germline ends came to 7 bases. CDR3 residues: CSARESPNQPQHF. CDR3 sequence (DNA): TGCAGTGCTAGAGAATCACCAAATCAGCCCCAGCATTTT.

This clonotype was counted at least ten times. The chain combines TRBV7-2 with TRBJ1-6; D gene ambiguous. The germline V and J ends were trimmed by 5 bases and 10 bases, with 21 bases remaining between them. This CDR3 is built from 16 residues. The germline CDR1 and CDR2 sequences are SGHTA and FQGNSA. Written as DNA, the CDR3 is TGTGCCAGCAGCCCGCGTGGGCCGGGGATGGGATCACCCCTCCACTTT. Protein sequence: CASSPRGPGMGSPLHF.

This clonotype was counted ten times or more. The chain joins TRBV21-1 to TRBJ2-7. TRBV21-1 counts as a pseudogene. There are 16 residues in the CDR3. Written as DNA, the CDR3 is TGTGCCAGCAGCACCGCGACAACGCCGAGCTCCTACGAGCAGTACGTC. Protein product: CASSTATTPSSYEQYV.

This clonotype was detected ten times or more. The CDR3 sequence: CASSDGLAGGNEQFF. CDR3 nucleotide sequence: TGTGCCAGCAGTGATGGGTTAGCGGGAGGCAATGAGCAGTTCTTC. J is TRBJ2-1 and V is TRBV6-4; 10 bases fit TRBD2. Trimming cost V 3 bases and J 6 bases; bases outside gene matches: 5. This CDR3 comprises 15 residues. Germline V gene sequence: CDR1 MRHNA, CDR2 SNTAGT.

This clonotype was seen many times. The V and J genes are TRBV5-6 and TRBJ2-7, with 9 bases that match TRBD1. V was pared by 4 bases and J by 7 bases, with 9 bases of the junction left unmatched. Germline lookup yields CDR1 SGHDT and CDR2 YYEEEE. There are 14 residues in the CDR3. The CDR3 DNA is TGTGCCAGCAGCCCGGGACAGGGTTCGGGGGAGCAGTACGTC. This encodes CASSPGQGSGEQYV.

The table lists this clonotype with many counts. The CDR3 bases are TGCGCCAGCAGCTGGGGAGACCAACAGGGTAAAGAGACCCAGTACTTC. It codes for CASSWGDQQGKETQYF. The V call is TRBV5-1, the J call TRBJ2-5; D is perhaps TRBD1 (6 bases). V lost 3 bases and J 3 bases, leaving 18 bases between the germline ends. Germline V gene lookup returns CDR1 SGHRS and CDR2 YFSETQ. CDR3 length: 16 amino acids.